The present entry profiles one T cell receptor (beta chain) with its context. As yet, its antigen is unknown. Using immunoSEQ multiplex PCR, the repertoire was profiled, and TCRdb retains in-frame clones only, with some absent. The sample shows about 140,000 clones, roughly nine tenths of them seen only once. Germline values: CDR1 LGHDT, CDR2 YNNKEL (reference sequence). Unmatched junction bases numbered 7, after V lost 3 bases and J lost 4 bases. CDR3 length: 15 residues. These data belong to a study of T cell responses to AZD1222 COVID-19 vaccine. The study's findings and limits: Baseline antibody screening turned up just a handful of seropositive AZD1222 recipients.

Sequences were derived from peripheral blood, sampled on day 0 of AZD1222 vaccination. The chain combines TRBV3-1 (or the pseudogene TRBV3-2) with TRBJ2-7; 9 positions agree with TRBD1. The TCR comes from an adult in good health. CDR3 coding DNA: TGTGCCAGCAGCCACCTCGGGACAGGGATATACGAGCAGTACTTC. Translation gives CASSHLGTGIYEQYF.